The clone carrying this T cell receptor (beta chain) was seen a handful of times. The sample originates from a study of molecular identifiers for immune sequencing clone quantification. In TCRdb, the PCR reads were re-called with MiXCR into one record per CDR3 protein. The sample lists approximately 320,000 distinct CDR3 sequences; about 22% were seen once. The length of the CDR3 is 15 residues. Trimming pared 0 bases from V and 2 bases from J, leaving 11 bases between. The germline gives CDR1 DFQATT, CDR2 SNEGSKA (reference sequence). V gene TRBV20-1 combines with J gene TRBJ1-5; maybe TRBD1 (5 bases). The sequencing sample was made of naive CD8+ T cells from blood, with Jurkat cell RNA spiked in. Subset: FACS-sorted CD8+CD4-CCR7+CD45RA+ naive T cells. This TCR came from a human donor in good health. Some libraries in this study had Jurkat cell RNA spiked in. CDR3 in amino acids: CSARDSGAGNQPQHF. The DNA for the CDR3 is TGCAGTGCTAGAGATTCCGGGGCGGGCAATCAGCCCCAGCATTTT.